Listed here are 26 T cell receptor beta chains from one sample, sequenced in a study of cytomegalovirus exposure and HLA in healthy donors. Here immunoSEQ multiplex PCR was the method, and the copy in TCRdb shows in-frame clones only, minus some. The data hold 250,000 to 350,000 clones, with over 75% observed a single time. Input material: PBMCs. Receptors were obtained from a man aged 25 to 45 in good health and CMV-seronegative.

The V gene is TRBV4-1, the J gene TRBJ2-5; possible D gene TRBD2, 6 bases. The CDR3 consists of 12 residues. The ends were cut back, 6 bases at V and 4 bases at J, with 9 bases in the middle. The germline V gene has CDR1 MGHRA and CDR2 YSYEKL. DNA of the CDR3: TGCGCCAGCAGGGGAGGTTCAGAGACCCAGTACTTC. Protein: CASRGGSETQYF.

The J gene is TRBJ2-1, the V gene TRBV5-1, with TRBD1 identical over 9 bases. The CDR3 totals 15 residues. With 6 bases clipped from V and 5 bases from J, the junction kept 9 bases outside the gene matches. Germline V gives CDR1 SGHRS, CDR2 YFSETQ. The DNA of the CDR3 is TGCGCCAGCAAAAGTAGGGACAGGGCCGACAATGAGCAGTTCTTC. Translated: CASKSRDRADNEQFF.

V is TRBV19 and J is TRBJ2-2, with 9 bases aligning to TRBD2. Germline lookup yields CDR1 LNHDA and CDR2 SQIVND (reference sequence). This CDR3 has 16 amino acids. V trimming: 11 bases; J trimming: 0 bases; junction bases outside the gene matches: 10. The CDR3: CACRGSGGSNTGELFF. The CDR3, as DNA: TGTGCCTGCCGAGGTAGCGGGGGATCGAACACCGGGGAGCTGTTTTTT.

This clone has more than one count but fewer than ten. The chain uses TRBV7-8 and TRBJ1-6; TRBD1 is a possible D gene (5 bases). CDR3 size: 14 residues. CDR1 SGHVS and CDR2 FQNEAQ come from the germline V gene. V was cut by 0 bases and J by 10 bases, with 10 bases left in between. The CDR3 DNA sequence: TGTGCCAGCAGCTTAGCGTTTCCAGGGTCACCCCTCCACTTT. As protein: CASSLAFPGSPLHF.

The rearrangement joins TRBV19 to TRBJ2-7; no firm D call. The CDR3 totals 13 residues. Germline V gene lookup returns CDR1 LNHDA and CDR2 SQIVND (reference sequence). Trimming removed 5 bases from V and 4 bases from J, with 12 bases in between. This CDR3 is CASSEVNGYEQYF. DNA for the CDR3: TGTGCCAGTAGTGAGGTAAACGGATACGAGCAGTACTTC.

V usage is TRBV25-1 and J usage is TRBJ2-3, with D tentatively TRBD2 (5 bases). Germline values: CDR1 MGHDK, CDR2 SYGVNS. This CDR3 is 15 amino acids long. V was cut by 4 bases and J by 10 bases, with 21 bases left in between. The CDR3 region is CASSVYGIKEASQYF. The CDR3 bases are TGTGCCAGCAGTGTATACGGGATAAAGGAAGCTTCGCAGTATTTT.

The chain recombines TRBV6-6 with TRBJ2-5, with TRBD2 matching 9 bases. The CDR3 is made up of 16 amino acids. J gave up 2 bases and V 4 bases, and 8 bases lay outside the gene matches. CDR1 and CDR2 (germline): MNHNY, SVGAGI (reference sequence). This CDR3 reads CASSFGVAGEQETQYF. The CDR3 DNA is TGTGCCAGCAGTTTCGGAGTAGCGGGGGAACAAGAGACCCAGTACTTC.

The V call is TRBV11-2, the J call TRBJ1-2, with 12 bases matching TRBD1. The germline V gene encodes CDR1 SGHAT and CDR2 FQNNGV. V lost 5 bases and J lost 7; bases outside the gene matches: 8. The CDR3 consists of 15 residues. The CDR3 bases are TGTGCCAGCAGCCTAACCGGGACAGGGGGCGGTGGCTACACCTTC. It yields the protein CASSLTGTGGGGYTF.

The J gene is TRBJ2-1, the V gene TRBV9, with D perhaps TRBD1 (6 bases). Trimming shortened V by 0 bases and J by 6 bases, and 16 bases separated the two germline ends. The CDR3 totals 16 residues. CDR1 SGDLS and CDR2 YYNGEE come from the germline V gene. Here the CDR3 reads CASSVVAGARGNEQFF. DNA of the CDR3: TGTGCCAGCAGCGTAGTGGCAGGGGCGAGGGGCAATGAGCAGTTCTTC.

The J gene is TRBJ2-7, the V gene TRBV7-2; tentatively, D is TRBD1 (6 bases). The CDR3 has 13 residues. Trimming removed 5 bases from V and 4 bases from J, with 12 bases in between. Germline V lookup: CDR1 SGHTA, CDR2 FQGNSA. The CDR3 region has the DNA TGTGCCAGCAGCAAAAGTCAGGGGTACGAGCAGTACTTC. It yields the protein CASSKSQGYEQYF. The whole variable domain, remainder taken from reference TRBV7-2 and TRBJ2-7, is GAGVSQSPSNKVTEKGKDVELRCDPISGHTALYWYRQSLGQGLEFLIYFQGNSAPDKSGLPSDRFSAERTGGSVSTLTIQRTQQEDSAVYLCASSKSQGYEQYFGPGTRLTVT.

This chain connects TRBV12-5 to TRBJ1-5, with D maybe TRBD1 (6 bases). Trimming cost V 4 bases and J 0 bases, with 13 bases left between them. Germline-derived CDR1 and CDR2 are LGHNT and FRNRAP. The CDR3 covers 16 residues. The CDR3 here is CASGSPTGLSNQPQHF. The CDR3 DNA sequence: TGTGCTAGTGGTTCCCCGACAGGTCTTAGCAATCAGCCCCAGCATTTT.

The J gene is TRBJ2-7, the V gene TRBV19; possible D gene TRBD2, 6 bases. This CDR3 is built from 14 residues. CDR1 and CDR2 (germline): LNHDA, SQIVND (reference sequence). V was trimmed by 7 bases and J by 3 bases, leaving 16 bases between them. In nucleotides, the CDR3 is TGTGCCAGTACGAGGCGGGACGGGCTCTACGAGCAGTACTTC. Its translation is CASTRRDGLYEQYF.

The V gene is TRBV5-6, the J gene TRBJ1-2; possibly TRBD1 for D (5 bases). V gave up 3 bases and J gave up 3 bases, with 12 bases separating them. There are 14 residues in the CDR3. CDR1 and CDR2 from the germline V gene are SGHDT and YYEEEE. The CDR3 DNA reads TGTGCCAGCAGCTCGGTCGGGACTTACTATGGCTACACCTTC. Its translation: CASSSVGTYYGYTF. Combining the CDR3 with reference TRBV5-6 and TRBJ1-2 gives the whole variable domain DAGVTQSPTHLIKTRGQQVTLRCSPKSGHDTVSWYQQALGQGPQFIFQYYEEEERQRGNFPDRFSGHQFPNYSSELNVNALLLGDSALYLCASSSVGTYYGYTFGSGTRLTVV.

The J gene is TRBJ2-1, the V gene TRBV5-4; D is possibly TRBD2 (6 bases). In germline, CDR1 is SGHNT, CDR2 YYREEE (reference sequence). The ends were cut back, 3 bases at V and 5 bases at J, with 9 bases in the middle. The CDR3 totals 13 residues. CDR3 protein: CASSSGSHNEQFF. The CDR3 DNA sequence: TGTGCCAGCAGCTCCGGGAGCCACAATGAGCAGTTCTTC.

The rearrangement links TRBV6-5 to TRBJ1-3, with TRBD1 matching 10 bases. Germline values: CDR1 MNHEY, CDR2 SVGAGI. V shed 5 bases and J 8 bases; nucleotides not matched to a gene: 9. The CDR3 runs 15 residues. Here the CDR3 DNA reads TGTGCCAGCAGTCCGGACAGGGGGAACGTGGACACCATATATTTT. Its protein product is CASSPDRGNVDTIYF.

This clone was recorded only once. CDR3 coding DNA: TGTGCCAGCAGACTACAGGGAACCCAAGAGACCCAGTACTTC. It encodes CASRLQGTQETQYF. This chain connects TRBV7-9 to TRBJ2-5; D is possibly TRBD1 (6 bases). Trimming stripped 6 bases from V and 1 base from J, with 12 bases between. Per germline, CDR1 SEHNR and CDR2 FQNEAQ (reference sequence). The CDR3 length is 14 residues. Looking up the rest from reference TRBV7-9 and TRBJ2-5 gives the full variable domain: DTGVSQNPRHKITKRGQNVTFRCDPISEHNRLYWYRQTLGQGPEFLTYFQNEAQLEKSRLLSDRFSAERPKGSFSTLEIQRTEQGDSAMYLCASRLQGTQETQYFGPGTRLLVL.

The chain carries TRBV19 and TRBJ2-1; D not certain. This CDR3 region has 14 residues. The germline V gene encodes CDR1 LNHDA and CDR2 SQIVND (reference sequence). The V end lost 3 bases, the J end lost 9 bases, and 15 bases lay between the germline ends. The DNA for the CDR3 is TGTGCCAGTAGTATTGAGGCTAGTCGTTTTGAGCAGTTCTTC. Translation: CASSIEASRFEQFF.

The chain joins TRBV19 to TRBJ1-2, with 10 bases that match TRBD1. CDR3 size: 16 residues. J gave up 6 bases and V 3 bases, and 10 bases lay outside the gene matches. CDR1 LNHDA and CDR2 SQIVND come from the germline V gene (reference sequence). Here the CDR3 DNA reads TGTGCCAGTAGTATGTTCGGACAGGGGGTCGGTAATGGCTACACCTTC. Translating gives CASSMFGQGVGNGYTF.

This chain joins TRBV6-5 and TRBJ1-1; 10 nucleotides match TRBD1. Germline V gene lookup returns CDR1 MNHEY and CDR2 SVGAGI. This CDR3 has 15 residues. With 2 bases clipped from V and 0 bases from J, the junction kept 0 bases outside the gene matches. The CDR3, as DNA: TGTGCCAGCAGTTACGGGACAGGGGTGAACACTGAAGCTTTCTTT. This translates into CASSYGTGVNTEAFF.

This clone was counted once. The rearrangement links TRBV5-4 to TRBJ2-7, with 11 positions matching TRBD2. This CDR3 has 15 amino acids. With 4 bases clipped from V and 3 bases from J, the junction kept 6 bases outside the gene matches. Germline assignment: CDR1 SGHNT and CDR2 YYREEE (reference sequence). The CDR3 sequence: CASSGGTSGNYEQYF. CDR3 sequence (DNA): TGTGCCAGCAGCGGGGGGACTAGCGGAAACTACGAGCAGTACTTC.

This clone is a singleton in its sample. The sample carries other DNA sequences with the same CDR3. The V call is TRBV9, the J call TRBJ2-4, with D possibly matching TRBD2 (6 bases). The V and J ends lost 0 bases and 1 base respectively, with 8 bases between them. CDR3 size: 15 residues. The germline V gene has CDR1 SGDLS and CDR2 YYNGEE. This CDR3 is CASSVGGDAKNIQYF. Written as DNA, the CDR3 is TGTGCCAGCAGCGTAGGCGGGGACGCCAAAAACATTCAGTACTTC.

The chain employs TRBV23-1 and TRBJ2-7; TRBD2 is a possible D gene (5 bases). TRBV23-1 belongs to the ORF category, with a function that is uncertain. V was clipped by 9 bases and J by 1 base, with 13 bases between them. This CDR3 spans 13 amino acids. The CDR3 loop reads CARAGHESYEQYF. In DNA form, the CDR3 reads TGCGCCAGGGCGGGCCACGAGTCCTACGAGCAGTACTTC.

As for this clone: Other DNA sequences in the sample encode the same CDR3. The chain employs TRBV6-5 and TRBJ1-6, with TRBD1 matching over 10 bases. Looked up from germline, CDR1 is MNHEY and CDR2 is SVGAGI. This CDR3 comprises 15 residues. V trimming: 2 bases; J trimming: 7 bases; junction bases outside the gene matches: 2. CDR3 nucleotides: TGTGCCAGCAGTTACGGGGACAGGGGAAATTCACCCCTCCACTTT. Protein product: CASSYGDRGNSPLHF.

The CDR3: CASSRQTGELFF. CDR3 DNA: TGCGCCAGCAGCCGACAGACCGGGGAGCTGTTTTTT. The chain recombines TRBV4-1 with TRBJ2-2; possible D gene TRBD1, 5 bases. Trimming left V 4 bases short and J 5 bases short, with 5 bases between. CDR3 length: 12 amino acids. Germline-derived CDR1 and CDR2 are MGHRA and YSYEKL.

The J gene is TRBJ1-5, the V gene TRBV10-2; D might be TRBD1 (5 bases). This CDR3 spans 14 amino acids. The germline V gene has CDR1 WSHSY and CDR2 SAAADI. Trimming cost V 9 bases and J 0 bases, with 12 bases left between them. CDR3 in DNA: TGCGCCAGTGGGACTGACAATAGCAATCAGCCCCAGCATTTT. The encoded protein is CASGTDNSNQPQHF.

The V gene is TRBV5-1, the J gene TRBJ2-2; D is perhaps TRBD2 (6 bases). V gave up 0 bases and J gave up 0 bases, with 9 bases separating them. The CDR3 is 16 residues long. The germline V gene has CDR1 SGHRS and CDR2 YFSETQ. CDR3 bases: TGCGCCAGCAGCTTGGGCGGGACGGCGAACACCGGGGAGCTGTTTTTT. This sequence encodes CASSLGGTANTGELFF. The variable domain in full, completed from reference TRBV5-1 and TRBJ2-2, reads KAGVTQTPRYLIKTRGQQVTLSCSPISGHRSVSWYQQTPGQGLQFLFEYFSETQRNKGNFPGRFSGRQFSNSRSEMNVSTLELGDSALYLCASSLGGTANTGELFFGEGSRLTVL.